This T cell receptor (beta chain) was found in a study of OX40 agonist ivuxolimab in advanced cancers. TCRdb's copy holds only in-frame clones and misses some; the assay was immunoSEQ multiplex PCR. The table has tens of thousands of clones, roughly 83% seen once; the top ten hold roughly 1.2%. The sequence was obtained from an adult with an advanced solid tumor such as melanoma, head and neck, liver or kidney cancer. This specimen consisted of CD4+ or CD8+ T cells sorted from blood, obtained in a trial of the OX40 agonist ivuxolimab.

CDR3: CASSQTGGLTGELFF. The CDR3 region has the DNA TGTGCCAGCAGTCAGACAGGGGGCTTGACCGGGGAGCTGTTTTTT. The chain links TRBV7-9 to TRBJ2-2; 10 bases are a match to TRBD1. The CDR3 contains 15 residues. Germline CDR1 and CDR2: SEHNR and FQNEAQ (reference sequence). With V trimmed by 6 bases and J by 5 bases, 6 bases remained unmatched.